The sample holds a few counts of the clone carrying this TCR beta chain. RNA transcripts yielded amplified TCR beta CDR3 regions. An initial RT-PCR round employing HTBI primers preceded a second-round multiplex PCR. Each CDR3 protein is one row after TCRdb ran MiXCR on the multiplex PCR reads. Of roughly 610,000 distinct CDR3 sequences in the sample, 22% were seen once. These data originate in a study of Graves' ophthalmopathy and Graves' hyperthyroidism. V gave up 7 bases and J gave up 5 bases, with 14 bases separating them. The CDR3 spans 13 residues. The sample comprised peripheral blood. The chain couples TRBV12-3 or TRBV12-4 to TRBJ2-5; tentative D call: TRBD2 (5 bases). The receptor was derived from a woman under 30 with stable Graves' hyperthyroidism. Some clones in this sample may be carry-over from other donors' samples. The CDR3 bases are TGTGCCAGCACCCACCGGGGTGAGGAGACCCAGTACTTC. It yields the protein CASTHRGEETQYF.